The source of this T cell receptor beta chain is a study of blood T cell repertoires in COVID-19. Across the whole study: Collection of acute and convalescent COVID-19 samples took place in the United States, Italy and Spain. T cells, B-cell-depleted T cells, or PBMCs provided the cDNA or gDNA that served as material.

The CDR3 is made up of 13 amino acids. Per germline, CDR1 SGHNT and CDR2 YYREEE (reference sequence). As to this clone: One end of the junction fails to match germline, which may point to a read error. At the DNA level, this CDR3 is encoded by other sequences in the same sample as well.

In the source study's methods: Reference gene primer amplification yielded estimated nucleated cell counts. Only in-frame clones appear in the TCRdb table, and some are missing; sequencing was by immunoSEQ multiplex PCR. V and J calls and clone size are given by that table; D and trimming were obtained from the DNA. This table holds 91,000 or so clones, about 86% found once. This sequence originates from a human donor in a cohort sampled during active COVID-19. The sequencing sample was made of peripheral blood. This chain joins TRBV5-4 and TRBJ2-7; 7 bases line up with TRBD1. This CDR3 is CASSLYRGYEQYF. In nucleotides, the CDR3 is TGTGCTAGCAGCTTGTACAGGGGCTACGAGCAGTACTTC. Full variable domain (remainder filled in from reference TRBV5-4 and TRBJ2-7): ETGVTQSPTHLIKTRGQQVTLRCSSQSGHNTVSWYQQALGQGPQFIFQYYREEENGRGNFPPRFSGLQFPNYSSELNVNALELDDSALYLCASSLYRGYEQYFGPGTRLTVT.